These 27 T cell receptor beta chains were all obtained from the same sample, sequenced in a study of T cells after yellow fever vaccination. TCRdb processed the 5' RACE reads anew with MiXCR; each CDR3 protein has one entry. The sample records around 590,000 distinct CDR3 sequences, 10% to 15% being singletons. The source was PBMCs, collected on the day of the yellow fever booster vaccination. These receptors all stem from a man aged 25 to 40 who received the YFV17D yellow fever vaccine.

This chain links TRBV7-2 with TRBJ2-3; D unresolved. The CDR3 is 14 residues long. V was cut by 3 bases and J by 8 bases, with 15 bases left in between. In germline, CDR1 is SGHTA, CDR2 FQGNSA. DNA for the CDR3: TGTGCCAGCAGCTTGGAAACGGCTAAGGGTACGCAGTATTTT. Translated: CASSLETAKGTQYF.

This chain connects TRBV20-1 to TRBJ2-1; TRBD2 aligns across 14 bases. The CDR3 sequence is 20 residues long. J lost 2 bases, V lost 2 bases, and 14 bases had no gene match. Germline CDR1 is DFQATT and CDR2 is SNEGSKA (reference sequence). The CDR3, as DNA: TGCAGTGCTAGACACAGGCCGGGACTAGCGGGAGTCGGCGCCTACAATGAGCAGTTCTTC. It specifies CSARHRPGLAGVGAYNEQFF.

This clonotype appeared a few times. The chain is built from TRBV29-1 and TRBJ2-3; D remains ambiguous. The germline V and J ends were trimmed by 0 bases and 8 bases, with 9 bases remaining between them. The CDR3 has 12 amino acids. Germline CDR1 SQVTM, CDR2 ANQGSEA. The CDR3 spells CSVEDRDTTQYF. The CDR3 coding sequence is TGCAGCGTTGAAGATCGAGATACTACGCAGTATTTT.

This clonotype appeared a few times. V and J are TRBV5-1 and TRBJ1-1; D may be TRBD1 (5 bases). CDR1 is SGHRS and CDR2 is YFSETQ in the germline V gene. V dropped 0 bases and J dropped 6 bases, with 9 bases sitting between them. CDR3 length equals 13 residues. The CDR3 DNA reads as TGCGCCAGCAGCTTGGCCCTGGGACCTGAAGCTTTCTTT. Its translation is CASSLALGPEAFF. Full variable domain (rest looked up from reference TRBV5-1 and TRBJ1-1): KAGVTQTPRYLIKTRGQQVTLSCSPISGHRSVSWYQQTPGQGLQFLFEYFSETQRNKGNFPGRFSGRQFSNSRSEMNVSTLELGDSALYLCASSLALGPEAFFGQGTRLTVV.

This clonotype was picked up many times. CDR3 loop: CASSWSGTSETQYF. Written as DNA, the CDR3 is TGCGCCAGCAGCTGGTCCGGGACTAGTGAGACCCAGTACTTC. This chain joins TRBV5-1 and TRBJ2-5; 8 nucleotides align to TRBD2. Per germline, CDR1 SGHRS and CDR2 YFSETQ. J was trimmed by 5 bases and V by 3 bases; bases with no gene match: 6. The CDR3 length is 14 residues. Full variable domain (rest looked up from reference TRBV5-1 and TRBJ2-5): KAGVTQTPRYLIKTRGQQVTLSCSPISGHRSVSWYQQTPGQGLQFLFEYFSETQRNKGNFPGRFSGRQFSNSRSEMNVSTLELGDSALYLCASSWSGTSETQYFGPGTRLLVL.

The chain employs TRBV29-1 and TRBJ2-5, with 8 bases aligning to TRBD2. The germline CDR1 and CDR2 sequences are SQVTM and ANQGSEA. The CDR3 runs 13 residues. The ends lost 7 bases at V and 4 bases at J; junction bases unmatched: 8. The CDR3 coding sequence is TGCAGCGGATCCTCGGGAGGGAGAGAGACCCAGTACTTC. It specifies CSGSSGGRETQYF.

The chain couples TRBV6-2 or TRBV6-3 to TRBJ2-7; 10 bases map to TRBD2. V trimming: 2 bases; J trimming: 0 bases; junction bases outside the gene matches: 4. Germline V gives CDR1 MNHEY, CDR2 SVGEGT. The CDR3 is 16 residues long. The CDR3 DNA reads as TGTGCCAGCAGTTACACAACTAGCGGGGCCTCCTACGAGCAGTACTTC. Translating it yields CASSYTTSGASYEQYF.

This clonotype showed up just a few times. CDR3 sequence: CASSRDGVPSYNEQFF. DNA of the CDR3: TGCGCCAGCAGCCGGGACGGGGTTCCGTCCTACAATGAGCAGTTCTTC. This sequence joins TRBV4-3 and TRBJ2-1, with D tentatively TRBD1 or TRBD2 (5 bases each). CDR3 length: 16 amino acids. The germline gives CDR1 LGHNA, CDR2 YSLEER. V was pared by 4 bases and J by 1 base, with 14 bases between.

At least ten counts were recorded for this clonotype. J is TRBJ2-3 and V is TRBV6-2 or TRBV6-3; 12 bases align to TRBD2. The V and J ends lost 0 bases and 6 bases, in that order; junction bases with no gene match: 10. The CDR3 is 18 amino acids. Germline CDR1 and CDR2: MNHEY and SVGEGT. This chain's CDR3 is CASSYSPLAGGSRDTQYF. In DNA, the CDR3 is TGTGCCAGCAGTTACTCACCCCTAGCGGGAGGGTCACGCGATACGCAGTATTTT.

This chain uses TRBV4-3 with TRBJ2-3; tentatively, D is TRBD1 or TRBD2 (5 bases each). This CDR3 contains 15 residues. The germline V gene has CDR1 LGHNA and CDR2 YSLEER. V was shortened by 8 bases and J by 7 bases, with 22 bases between the two germline ends. The CDR3 loop is CASGGDGRDLNTQYF. In DNA, the CDR3 is TGCGCCAGCGGGGGTGATGGACGGGATTTAAATACGCAGTATTTT.

This clonotype came up many times. The genes are TRBV29-1 and TRBJ2-5, with a tentative D call TRBD2 (5 bases). Between the trimmed V and J ends, which lost 3 bases and 4 bases, there was a span of 9 bases. There are 12 residues in the CDR3. Germline V gene data show CDR1 as SQVTM and CDR2 as ANQGSEA. Here the CDR3 DNA reads TGCAGCGTTGAGATGGGGAGAGAGACCCAGTACTTC. Translating it yields CSVEMGRETQYF.

This clonotype was detected ten times or more. The chain couples TRBV5-5 to TRBJ2-3; D gene unclear. V was pared by 6 bases and J by 2 bases, with 7 bases between. The length of the CDR3 is 12 residues. Germline V gene sequence: CDR1 SGHKS, CDR2 YYEKEE (reference sequence). As DNA, the CDR3 is TGTGCCAGCACCCTACTCACAGATACGCAGTATTTT. This translates into CASTLLTDTQYF.

This clonotype was observed at least ten times. The chain has TRBV5-1 and TRBJ2-1; the D gene is possibly TRBD1 (5 bases). Looked up from germline, CDR1 is SGHRS and CDR2 is YFSETQ. The CDR3 loop spans 15 amino acids. Trimming took off 0 bases at V and 6 bases at J, with 13 bases between the two ends. The CDR3 nucleotides read TGCGCCAGCAGCTTGGGTGGACAAGGGCTCAATGAGCAGTTCTTC. The encoded protein is CASSLGGQGLNEQFF.

This rearrangement joins TRBV19 to TRBJ2-2; TRBD1 matches at 8 bases. This CDR3 is 14 amino acids long. The junction had 11 bases not matched to a gene; V was cut back by 11 bases and J by 6 bases. From germline, CDR1 is LNHDA and CDR2 SQIVND (reference sequence). CDR3 coding DNA: TGTGCCTCCTCAATCCAGGGGGCGGCCGGGGAGCTGTTTTTT. This gives the protein CASSIQGAAGELFF.

The V gene is TRBV9, the J gene TRBJ2-5; D call uncertain. The V gene lost 1 base and the J gene lost 0 bases, with 10 bases spanning the gap. Germline V gene data show CDR1 as SGDLS and CDR2 as YYNGEE. CDR3 length equals 15 residues. CDR3 protein: CASSVTPGYQETQYF. DNA of the CDR3: TGTGCCAGCAGCGTAACCCCCGGATACCAAGAGACCCAGTACTTC.

This clonotype has only a few counts. V is TRBV9 and J is TRBJ2-2; D ambiguous. V lost 2 bases, J lost 0 bases, and 5 bases lay in between. Germline V gene sequence: CDR1 SGDLS, CDR2 YYNGEE. The CDR3 totals 14 residues. The CDR3, as DNA: TGTGCCAGCAGCGTCCAGGCGAACACCGGGGAGCTGTTTTTT. Translated, it gives CASSVQANTGELFF. Supplemented by reference TRBV9 and TRBJ2-2, the full variable domain reads DSGVTQTPKHLITATGQRVTLRCSPRSGDLSVYWYQQSLDQGLQFLIQYYNGEERAKGNILERFSAQQFPDLHSELNLSSLELGDSALYFCASSVQANTGELFFGEGSRLTVL.

This clonotype appeared a few times. This chain uses TRBV12-5 with TRBJ2-1, with 9 bases lining up with TRBD1. V dropped 0 bases and J dropped 7; count of bases not matched to a gene: 7. In germline, CDR1 is LGHNT, CDR2 FRNRAP. The CDR3 has 16 amino acids. The CDR3 sequence is CASGLVLRDRVNEQFF. The CDR3 nucleotides are TGTGCTAGTGGTTTGGTACTACGGGACAGGGTTAATGAGCAGTTCTTC.

V and J are TRBV6-1 and TRBJ1-5; D perhaps matches TRBD1 (6 bases). Trimming took off 6 bases at V and 5 bases at J, with 17 bases between the two ends. Germline CDR1 and CDR2: MNHNS and SASEGT. This CDR3 is 15 amino acids long. The CDR3 DNA sequence: TGTGCCAGCAGAAGGGAGGGGGACCCCCATCAGCCCCAGCATTTT. It codes for CASRREGDPHQPQHF.

This clonotype was counted only a few times. The chain couples TRBV6-1 to TRBJ2-3; 7 positions agree with TRBD2. V shed 7 bases, J shed 2 bases, and the junction held 6 bases outside the gene matches. CDR3 size: 14 residues. CDR1 and CDR2 (germline): MNHNS, SASEGT. CDR3 sequence: CASTGRGFTDTQYF. The CDR3 DNA sequence: TGTGCCAGCACGGGGAGGGGTTTCACAGATACGCAGTATTTT.

This clonotype was seen only a few times. The chain couples TRBV12-3 or TRBV12-4 to TRBJ1-1, with D perhaps matching TRBD1 (5 bases). The CDR3 has 15 residues. V lost 0 bases, J lost 10 bases, and 18 bases lay in between. CDR3 nucleotide sequence: TGTGCCAGCAGTTTAGCCCCGGGGAGTCCCGGGGGAGCTTTCTTT. It is translated as CASSLAPGSPGGAFF.

This clonotype was recorded many times. The chain recombines TRBV10-3 with TRBJ2-1; TRBD2 might be the D (5 bases). V lost 4 bases to trimming and J lost 7 bases, with 8 bases between them. The CDR3 sequence is 12 residues long. Germline assignment: CDR1 ENHRY and CDR2 SYGVKD. The CDR3 DNA sequence: TGTGCCATCAGTGGAACGGGGAATGAGCAGTTCTTC. As protein: CAISGTGNEQFF.

This clonotype was seen many times. The gene calls are TRBV6-5 and TRBJ1-1, with D tentatively TRBD1 (5 bases). V was pared by 2 bases and J by 2 bases, with 6 bases between. Germline V gene sequence: CDR1 MNHEY, CDR2 SVGAGI. This CDR3 has 13 amino acids. The CDR3 nucleotides read TGTGCCAGCAGTTACACAGGCAACACTGAAGCTTTCTTT. The encoded protein is CASSYTGNTEAFF.

The rearrangement uses TRBV20-1 and TRBJ2-3; D not certain. CDR1 and CDR2 from the germline V gene are DFQATT and SNEGSKA (reference sequence). V lost 6 bases, J lost 0 bases, and 10 bases lay in between. The CDR3 sequence is 13 residues long. CDR3 residues: CSAADLSTDTQYF. In nucleotides, the CDR3 is TGCAGTGCGGCTGATCTTAGCACAGATACGCAGTATTTT.

Ten or more counts support this clonotype. The J gene is TRBJ1-1, the V gene TRBV10-3; the D is unclear. V was trimmed by 6 bases and J by 4 bases, leaving 15 bases between them. The CDR3 extends over 14 amino acids. Germline V lookup: CDR1 ENHRY, CDR2 SYGVKD. CDR3 sequence: CAIRRTEGSTEAFF. In DNA, the CDR3 is TGTGCCATCAGAAGGACCGAGGGAAGCACTGAAGCTTTCTTT.

This sequence joins TRBV7-9 and TRBJ1-2; D gene uncertain. CDR1 and CDR2 (germline): SEHNR, FQNEAQ (reference sequence). V lost 7 bases and J 5 bases, leaving 11 bases between the germline ends. The CDR3 covers 12 residues. CDR3 DNA sequence: TGTGCCAGCACCCAAGGGCAGTATGGCTACACCTTC. Protein sequence: CASTQGQYGYTF.

The table lists this clonotype with a few counts. This rearrangement joins TRBV19 to TRBJ2-3, with 10 positions matching TRBD2. V lost 4 bases and J lost 1; bases outside the gene matches: 5. Germline values: CDR1 LNHDA, CDR2 SQIVND (reference sequence). The CDR3 runs 16 residues. The CDR3 bases are TGTGCCAGTAGTACGCCCGGGACTAGCGGCACAGATACGCAGTATTTT. Its translation: CASSTPGTSGTDTQYF.

This clonotype was seen many times. The chain uses TRBV6-5 and TRBJ2-2; D remains ambiguous. V dropped 0 bases and J dropped 3 bases, with 17 bases sitting between them. Germline V lookup: CDR1 MNHEY, CDR2 SVGAGI. This CDR3 region has 18 residues. The CDR3 reads CASSYSGGFYPDTGELFF. The CDR3 coding sequence is TGTGCCAGCAGTTACTCGGGTGGCTTCTACCCCGACACCGGGGAGCTGTTTTTT.